This paragraph covers one T cell receptor (beta chain) sequence. Original handling: Out-of-frame sequences were removed, leaving 2,000,000 or so distinct TCRbeta sequences. Only in-frame clones appear in the TCRdb table, and some are missing; sequencing was by immunoSEQ multiplex PCR. V, J and clone size are those of that table, while D and trimming were read from the DNA. Of tens of thousands of clones listed, roughly four fifths are singletons. Single viable CD3+CD4+CD8-CD45RO+ cells were sorted as the memory CD4+ T cells. After thawing, CD4+ T cells were positively selected. These data come from a study of memory CD4+ T cells and cytomegalovirus serostatus. Overall study context: This sample comes from healthy Belgian adults, about nine CMV seropositive, 24 seronegative.

Germline V gives CDR1 SGHDN, CDR2 FVKESK. CDR3 length equals 13 residues. The ends lost 4 bases at V and 8 bases at J; junction bases unmatched: 3. Sequenced material: memory CD4+ T cells from blood. This sequence originates from an adult in good health and CMV-seronegative. The rearrangement joins TRBV14 to TRBJ1-1; 11 bases match TRBD1. This CDR3 is CASSPRTGGEAFF. In DNA form, the CDR3 reads TGTGCCAGCAGCCCCAGGACAGGGGGCGAAGCTTTCTTT.